Shown below are 8 T cell receptor beta chains from a single sample sequenced in a study of T-cell reconstitution after alpha-beta-depleted transplantation in children. TCRbeta library construction was performed incorporating unique molecular identifiers. TCRdb re-called the PCR reads with MiXCR, one entry per CDR3 protein. The table lists 360,000 or so distinct CDR3 sequences, roughly 22% of them singletons, with around 3.9% in the top ten. Sequenced material: PBMCs from the stem cell graft donor, taken from the stem cell graft. The receptor source for this set is a human donor who donated a stem cell graft to a child with acute myeloid leukemia.

This clonotype was seen repeatedly, ten times or more. The chain links TRBV7-9 to TRBJ2-1; D ambiguous. V lost 7 bases, J lost 9 bases, and 10 bases lay in between. Germline V gene data show CDR1 as SEHNR and CDR2 as FQNEAQ (reference sequence). The CDR3 covers 11 residues. The CDR3 loop reads CASTVSGEQFF. CDR3 coding DNA: TGTGCCAGCACCGTCTCCGGTGAGCAGTTCTTC.

This clonotype was observed a handful of times. The CDR3 is CSASHRDYEQYF. CDR3 sequence (DNA): TGCAGTGCTAGCCACAGAGACTACGAGCAGTACTTC. The chain recombines TRBV20-1 with TRBJ2-7; D is ambiguous. Germline CDR1 reads DFQATT; CDR2 reads SNEGSKA (reference sequence). V was clipped by 3 bases and J by 3 bases, with 9 bases between them. The CDR3 spans 12 residues.

This clonotype has ten or more counts. The chain joins TRBV5-1 to TRBJ2-2; D unclear. The CDR3 has 14 residues. Germline CDR1 reads SGHRS; CDR2 reads YFSETQ. Trimming cost V 1 base and J 6 bases, with 10 bases left between them. The CDR3 sequence: CASSLKTGSGELFF. The CDR3 nucleotides read TGCGCCAGCAGCTTGAAAACCGGGTCCGGGGAGCTGTTTTTT.

This clonotype was counted a few times. V is TRBV12-3 or TRBV12-4 and J is TRBJ2-1; possibly TRBD1 or TRBD2 for D (5 bases each). The V gene lost 5 bases and the J gene lost 4 bases, with 12 bases spanning the gap. The CDR3 consists of 14 residues. CDR3 protein: CASSPRDQYNEQFF. The CDR3 DNA is TGTGCCAGCAGTCCTCGGGACCAGTACAATGAGCAGTTCTTC.

In this sample, this clonotype turned up a few times. The rearrangement uses TRBV28 and TRBJ2-7; 8 bases match TRBD2. V gave up 2 bases and J gave up 5 bases; unmatched junction bases: 8. This CDR3 is built from 15 residues. From germline, CDR1 is MDHEN and CDR2 SYDVKM. CDR3 bases: TGTGCCAGCAGTTTAAGCGGGAGACGGTTACACGAGCAGTACTTC. Translated, it gives CASSLSGRRLHEQYF. The full variable domain, in which reference TRBV28 and TRBJ2-7 provide the parts outside the CDR3, is DVKVTQSSRYLVKRTGEKVFLECVQDMDHENMFWYRQDPGLGLRLIYFSYDVKMKEKGDIPEGYSVSREKKERFSLILESASTNQTSMYLCASSLSGRRLHEQYFGPGTRLTVT.

In this sample, this clonotype turned up a few times. The J gene is TRBJ2-3, the V gene TRBV12-3 or TRBV12-4; 7 positions match TRBD2. Unmatched junction bases numbered 14, after V lost 6 bases and J lost 5 bases. The CDR3 length is 16 residues. CDR3 nucleotide sequence: TGTGCCAGCAGCCCACCCTTTGGGGGGGTTATAGATACGCAGTATTTT. It specifies CASSPPFGGVIDTQYF.

Here the CDR3 DNA reads TGTGCCAGCACTCAAACGGGACTAGCGGGTAATGAGCAGTTCTTC. The encoded protein is CASTQTGLAGNEQFF. The rearrangement links TRBV25-1 to TRBJ2-1; 12 nucleotides agree with TRBD2. The CDR3 runs 15 residues. J gave up 7 bases and V 7 bases, and 8 bases lay outside the gene matches. CDR1 is MGHDK and CDR2 is SYGVNS in the germline V gene.

This clonotype was observed a few times. V usage is TRBV20-1 and J usage is TRBJ2-7; D could derive from TRBD1 or TRBD2 (5 bases each). Germline assignment: CDR1 DFQATT and CDR2 SNEGSKA (reference sequence). The CDR3 sequence is 11 residues long. With 1 base removed from V and 6 bases from J, the gap between germline ends came to 7 bases. As DNA, the CDR3 is TGCAGTGCTAGAGCGGGACGCGAGCAGTACTTC. Translation: CSARAGREQYF.